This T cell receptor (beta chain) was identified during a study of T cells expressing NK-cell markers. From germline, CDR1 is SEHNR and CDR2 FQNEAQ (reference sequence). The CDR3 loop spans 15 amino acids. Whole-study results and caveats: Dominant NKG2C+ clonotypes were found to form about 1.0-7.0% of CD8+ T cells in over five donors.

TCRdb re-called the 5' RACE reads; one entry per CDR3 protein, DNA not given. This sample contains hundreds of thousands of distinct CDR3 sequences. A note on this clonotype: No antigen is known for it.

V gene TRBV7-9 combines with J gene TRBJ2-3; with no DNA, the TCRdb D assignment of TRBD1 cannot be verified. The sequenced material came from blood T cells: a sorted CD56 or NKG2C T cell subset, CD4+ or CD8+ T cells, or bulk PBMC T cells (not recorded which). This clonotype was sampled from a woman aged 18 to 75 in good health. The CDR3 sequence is CASSPWTGGTDTQYF.